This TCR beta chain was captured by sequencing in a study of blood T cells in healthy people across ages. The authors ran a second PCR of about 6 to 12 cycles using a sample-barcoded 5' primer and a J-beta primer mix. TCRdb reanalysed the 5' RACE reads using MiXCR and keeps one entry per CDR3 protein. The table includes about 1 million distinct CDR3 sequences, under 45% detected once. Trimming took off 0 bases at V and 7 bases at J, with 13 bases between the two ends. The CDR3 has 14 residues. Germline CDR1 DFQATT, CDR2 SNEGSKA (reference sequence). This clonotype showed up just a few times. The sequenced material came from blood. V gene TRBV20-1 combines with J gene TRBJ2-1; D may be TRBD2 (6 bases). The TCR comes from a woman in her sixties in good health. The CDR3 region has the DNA TGCAGTGCTAGAGATCCTCTAGCGAGAAATGAGCAGTTCTTC. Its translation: CSARDPLARNEQFF.